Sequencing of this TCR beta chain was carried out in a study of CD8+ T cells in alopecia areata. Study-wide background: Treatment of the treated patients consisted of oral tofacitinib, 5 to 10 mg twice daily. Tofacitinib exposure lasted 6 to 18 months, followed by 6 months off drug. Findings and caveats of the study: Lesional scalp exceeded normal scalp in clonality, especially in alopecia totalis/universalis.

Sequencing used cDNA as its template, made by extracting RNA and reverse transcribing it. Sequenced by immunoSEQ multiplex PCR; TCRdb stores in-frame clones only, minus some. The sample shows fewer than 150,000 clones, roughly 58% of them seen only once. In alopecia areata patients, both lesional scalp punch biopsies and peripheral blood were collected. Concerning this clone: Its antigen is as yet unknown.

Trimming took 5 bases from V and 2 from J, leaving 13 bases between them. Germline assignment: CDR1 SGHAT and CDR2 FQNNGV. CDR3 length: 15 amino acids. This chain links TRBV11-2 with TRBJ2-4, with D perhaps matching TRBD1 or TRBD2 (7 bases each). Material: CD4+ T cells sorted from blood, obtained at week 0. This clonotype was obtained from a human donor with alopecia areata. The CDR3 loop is CASSPGGATKNIQYF. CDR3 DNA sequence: TGTGCCAGCAGCCCAGGGGGGGCCACCAAAAACATTCAGTACTTC. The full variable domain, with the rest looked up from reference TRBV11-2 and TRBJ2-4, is EAGVAQSPRYKIIEKRQSVAFWCNPISGHATLYWYQQILGQGPKLLIQFQNNGVVDDSQLPKDRFSAERLKGVDSTLKIQPAKLEDSAVYLCASSPGGATKNIQYFGAGTRLSVL.